These 26 T cell receptor beta chains share one sample of origin, sequenced in a study of cytomegalovirus exposure and HLA in healthy donors (dated by TCRdb to about 2017). Library preparation employed the immunoSEQ multiplex PCR assay. The multiplex PCR relied on a mix of 60 forward primers for TCR Vbeta segments and 13 reverse primers for TCR Jbeta segments. What TCRdb holds here is the immuneACCESS table cut down to in-frame rearrangements. Part of the clones is not present; checked against another copy, under half of the missing clones reflect an unresolved V gene, and the others are unexplained. This sample has about 140,000 clones in its table, and approximately 62% of those were observed once. Clones ranked in the top ten supply about 1.5% of the sample. The sample taken for sequencing was PBMCs. These receptors all come from a human donor in good health.

This clone was counted once. The chain joins TRBV7-3 to TRBJ2-3; D is undetermined. Germline V gene data show CDR1 as SGHTA and CDR2 as FQGTGA. CDR3 length: 17 residues. Trimming took off 0 bases at V and 0 bases at J, with 13 bases between the two ends. CDR3 in amino acids: CASSLTPSGSSTDTQYF. CDR3 DNA: TGTGCCAGCAGCTTAACCCCTTCCGGGTCGAGCACAGATACGCAGTATTTT.

This clone was counted a few times. This chain uses TRBV28 with TRBJ2-5, with D perhaps TRBD2 (5 bases). The CDR3 contains 14 residues. Trimming took off 2 bases at V and 1 base at J, with 8 bases between the two ends. The germline V gene encodes CDR1 MDHEN and CDR2 SYDVKM. The CDR3 nucleotides are TGTGCCAGCAGTTTAGGCGGGCCCCAAGAGACCCAGTACTTC. Protein product: CASSLGGPQETQYF. Complete variable domain (other parts from reference TRBV28 and TRBJ2-5): DVKVTQSSRYLVKRTGEKVFLECVQDMDHENMFWYRQDPGLGLRLIYFSYDVKMKEKGDIPEGYSVSREKKERFSLILESASTNQTSMYLCASSLGGPQETQYFGPGTRLLVL.

This clone was recorded only once. The chain couples TRBV10-3 to TRBJ2-1; possible D gene TRBD2, 6 bases. The CDR3 runs to 13 residues. CDR1 is ENHRY, CDR2 SYGVKD, per germline. V shed 4 bases and J shed 8 bases, with 12 bases lying between them. The CDR3 loop reads CAISAGRGYEQFF. CDR3 nucleotides: TGTGCCATCAGTGCCGGGAGAGGGTATGAGCAGTTCTTC.

The chain carries TRBV28 and TRBJ2-2; D gene ambiguous. Germline assignment: CDR1 MDHEN and CDR2 SYDVKM. The length of the CDR3 is 12 residues. V shed 3 bases and J shed 7 bases, with 6 bases lying between them. CDR3 protein: CASSLVSGELFF. DNA of the CDR3: TGTGCCAGCAGTTTGGTGAGCGGGGAGCTGTTTTTT. The full variable domain, rest sourced from reference TRBV28 and TRBJ2-2, is DVKVTQSSRYLVKRTGEKVFLECVQDMDHENMFWYRQDPGLGLRLIYFSYDVKMKEKGDIPEGYSVSREKKERFSLILESASTNQTSMYLCASSLVSGELFFGEGSRLTVL.

Written as DNA, the CDR3 is TGTGCCAGCAGCCGGGACAGGACGACCTATGGCTACACCTTC. Amino acids: CASSRDRTTYGYTF. The genes are TRBV4-2 and TRBJ1-2; 8 positions match TRBD1. Germline-derived CDR1 and CDR2 are LGHNA and YNFKEQ. The CDR3 has 14 amino acids. V shed 4 bases and J 4 bases; nucleotides not matched to a gene: 5.

The chain uses TRBV6-5 and TRBJ2-2; D is possibly TRBD2 (6 bases). With 9 bases removed from V and 3 bases from J, the gap between germline ends came to 11 bases. Germline CDR1 MNHEY, CDR2 SVGAGI. CDR3 length: 13 amino acids. The CDR3 here is CASSGVDTGELFF. For the CDR3, the DNA is TGTGCCAGTAGCGGAGTTGACACCGGGGAGCTGTTTTTT.

The chain uses TRBV5-6 and TRBJ2-3, with D possibly matching TRBD1 (6 bases). This CDR3 spans 13 amino acids. V lost 6 bases and J lost 0, with 8 bases in between. CDR1 is SGHDT, CDR2 YYEEEE, per germline. CDR3 coding DNA: TGTGCCAGCATCAGGGGTAGCACAGATACGCAGTATTTT. Its translation: CASIRGSTDTQYF.

This chain links TRBV9 with TRBJ1-3; TRBD1 agrees at 8 bases. Trimming cost V 3 bases and J 0 bases; bases outside gene matches: 2. The length of the CDR3 is 15 residues. The germline V gene encodes CDR1 SGDLS and CDR2 YYNGEE. The CDR3 DNA follows: TGTGCCAGCAGCGGACAGGGGTCCTCTGGAAACACCATATATTTT. Translation gives CASSGQGSSGNTIYF.

This chain joins TRBV19 and TRBJ2-7; no firm D call. The length of the CDR3 is 14 residues. CDR1 LNHDA and CDR2 SQIVND come from the germline V gene (reference sequence). V lost 1 base to trimming and J lost 4 bases, with 11 bases between them. CDR3 nucleotide sequence: TGTGCCAGTAGTATAGGCCCCGCGCGGTACGAGCAGTACTTC. Its protein product is CASSIGPARYEQYF.

In this sample, this clone turned up a few times. The V call is TRBV6-6, the J call TRBJ1-1, with 8 bases identical to TRBD1. The CDR3 loop spans 14 amino acids. V was clipped by 6 bases and J by 1 base; unmatched bases: 4. Germline assignment: CDR1 MNHNY and CDR2 SVGAGI (reference sequence). CDR3 residues: CASRLTGENTEAFF. DNA of the CDR3: TGTGCCAGCAGATTGACAGGGGAGAACACTGAAGCTTTCTTT.

The chain has TRBV9 and TRBJ2-7; 13 bases align to TRBD2. Germline lookup yields CDR1 SGDLS and CDR2 YYNGEE. The CDR3 loop spans 16 amino acids. V was pared by 0 bases and J by 6 bases, with 6 bases of the junction left unmatched. CDR3 region: CASSVGLAGGGAEQYF. The CDR3 DNA is TGTGCCAGCAGCGTAGGACTAGCGGGAGGAGGGGCCGAGCAGTACTTC.

This clone was seen just once. V is TRBV25-1 and J is TRBJ1-1, with TRBD1 identical over 9 bases. The CDR3 covers 14 residues. Germline V gene lookup returns CDR1 MGHDK and CDR2 SYGVNS. Unmatched junction bases numbered 6, after V lost 5 bases and J lost 5 bases. The CDR3 DNA follows: TGTGCCAGCAGTACGGGACAGGGATCGACTGAAGCTTTCTTT. Protein sequence: CASSTGQGSTEAFF.

This clone was picked up a small number of times. The genes are TRBV27 and TRBJ1-1; possibly TRBD1 for D (5 bases). This CDR3 comprises 15 residues. V gave up 5 bases and J gave up 8 bases, with 21 bases separating them. The germline V gene encodes CDR1 MNHEY and CDR2 SMNVEV (reference sequence). The DNA of the CDR3 is TGTGCCAGCAGTCTTTGGAAGGGGACTCATATGGAAGCTTTCTTT. It is translated as CASSLWKGTHMEAFF.

The rearrangement links TRBV9 to TRBJ1-6; D remains unclear. In germline, CDR1 is SGDLS, CDR2 YYNGEE. The CDR3 extends over 13 amino acids. The ends were cut back, 2 bases at V and 5 bases at J, with 5 bases in the middle. The CDR3 spells CASSVLDNSPLHF. CDR3 DNA: TGTGCCAGCAGCGTCTTAGATAATTCACCCCTCCACTTT.

This chain links TRBV7-9 with TRBJ2-2, with D possibly matching TRBD2 (5 bases). Germline-derived CDR1 and CDR2 are SEHNR and FQNEAQ (reference sequence). The CDR3 is made up of 13 amino acids. Trimming stripped 7 bases from V and 6 bases from J, with 12 bases between. The CDR3: CASTGERAGELFF. CDR3 bases: TGTGCCAGCACCGGTGAGAGGGCCGGGGAGCTGTTTTTT.

This clone turned up a few times. CDR3 in amino acids: CASTPRREFYEQYF. In DNA form, the CDR3 reads TGTGCCAGCACCCCCCGGAGGGAGTTCTACGAGCAGTACTTC. The rearrangement joins TRBV28 to TRBJ2-7; perhaps TRBD2 as D (6 bases). The CDR3 is 14 amino acids. Looked up from germline, CDR1 is MDHEN and CDR2 is SYDVKM. V was shortened by 7 bases and J by 3 bases, with 16 bases between the two germline ends. The complete variable domain, with remaining parts taken from reference TRBV28 and TRBJ2-7, reads DVKVTQSSRYLVKRTGEKVFLECVQDMDHENMFWYRQDPGLGLRLIYFSYDVKMKEKGDIPEGYSVSREKKERFSLILESASTNQTSMYLCASTPRREFYEQYFGPGTRLTVT.

This chain uses TRBV10-3 with TRBJ1-3; D unresolved. Germline CDR1 reads ENHRY; CDR2 reads SYGVKD. The CDR3 is made up of 16 amino acids. Between the trimmed V and J ends, which lost 3 bases and 0 bases, there was a span of 12 bases. CDR3 in DNA: TGTGCCATCAGTGAAATGGGCAGGTTCTCTGGAAACACCATATATTTT. It is translated as CAISEMGRFSGNTIYF.

J is TRBJ2-1 and V is TRBV9, with D possibly matching TRBD1 (6 bases). Germline V gives CDR1 SGDLS, CDR2 YYNGEE. V shed 0 bases and J shed 4 bases, with 23 bases lying between them. CDR3 length: 19 residues. CDR3 in DNA: TGTGCCAGCAGCGTAGTAGGGGATTCAGGGGCAGGCCCTTACAATGAGCAGTTCTTC. It specifies CASSVVGDSGAGPYNEQFF.

This sequence joins TRBV10-2 and TRBJ2-7; maybe TRBD1 (7 bases). Trimming removed 8 bases at V and 6 bases at J, with 17 bases between. The germline V gene has CDR1 WSHSY and CDR2 SAAADI. This CDR3 is built from 13 residues. CDR3 sequence: CASAGQGVAEQYF. The CDR3 nucleotides read TGCGCCAGCGCGGGGCAGGGGGTAGCCGAGCAGTACTTC.

The V call is TRBV9, the J call TRBJ2-1; no clear D gene. This CDR3 spans 14 amino acids. Germline CDR1 and CDR2: SGDLS and YYNGEE. The germline V and J ends were trimmed by 4 bases and 1 base, with 9 bases remaining between them. CDR3 sequence: CASSPTGSYNEQFF. The CDR3, as DNA: TGTGCCAGCAGCCCCACGGGTTCCTACAATGAGCAGTTCTTC.

Only a few counts were recorded for this clone. This chain links TRBV4-1 with TRBJ1-5; the match to TRBD1 covers 8 bases. The CDR3 is made up of 15 amino acids. The V segment lost 0 bases and the J segment 4 bases; nucleotides outside the gene matches: 2. CDR1 MGHRA and CDR2 YSYEKL come from the germline V gene. As DNA, the CDR3 is TGCGCCAGCAGCCAAGAGGGACAGGATAATCAGCCCCAGCATTTT. Amino acids: CASSQEGQDNQPQHF.

This clone was observed once. The chain combines TRBV2 with TRBJ2-3, with 8 bases fitting TRBD2. V lost 5 bases and J lost 9; bases outside the gene matches: 7. This CDR3 has 13 residues. Germline V gives CDR1 SNHLY, CDR2 FYNNEI. DNA for the CDR3: TGTGCCAGCAGTAACGTAGCGGGAAGGACGCAGTATTTT. Translating gives CASSNVAGRTQYF.

The chain is built from TRBV7-9 and TRBJ1-1; no firm D call. This CDR3 is built from 15 residues. Between the trimmed V and J ends, which lost 8 bases and 3 bases, there was a span of 19 bases. Germline V lookup: CDR1 SEHNR, CDR2 FQNEAQ (reference sequence). DNA of the CDR3: TGTGCCAGCGGGGAGAATGGACTGGGGTACACTGAAGCTTTCTTT. Encoded protein: CASGENGLGYTEAFF.

The genes are TRBV28 and TRBJ2-7; tentative D call: TRBD1 (6 bases). The germline V gene encodes CDR1 MDHEN and CDR2 SYDVKM. CDR3 length equals 15 residues. V lost 6 bases and J lost 2, with 17 bases in between. The CDR3 here is CASSPWGRGTYEQYF. CDR3 in DNA: TGTGCCAGCAGCCCCTGGGGCAGGGGAACCTACGAGCAGTACTTC.

This rearrangement joins TRBV18 to TRBJ1-5, with 7 bases fitting TRBD1. CDR1 and CDR2 (germline): KGHSH, LQKENI. The trim removed 3 bases at V and 1 base at J, leaving 3 bases unmatched. This CDR3 spans 15 amino acids. In nucleotides, the CDR3 is TGTGCCAGCTCACCGACAGGGACAAGCAATCAGCCCCAGCATTTT. Protein: CASSPTGTSNQPQHF.

This clone was seen a handful of times. V gene TRBV29-1 combines with J gene TRBJ2-7; D is perhaps TRBD1 (6 bases). Trimming pared 7 bases from V and 0 bases from J, leaving 13 bases between. The CDR3 is made up of 13 amino acids. Germline CDR1 and CDR2: SQVTM and ANQGSEA. CDR3 residues: CSALQGSSYEQYF. DNA of the CDR3: TGCAGCGCCTTACAGGGTAGCTCCTACGAGCAGTACTTC.